The next 6 T cell receptor beta chains were all read from a single sample in a study of blood T cell repertoires in COVID-19. Measured with immunoSEQ multiplex PCR; TCRdb has only the in-frame clones, and not every one. The data show around 140,000 clones, with about 87% seen just once and 10% held by the top ten. Sequenced input: peripheral blood. The origin of the receptors is a man between 60 and 75 years old with active or convalescent COVID-19.

The chain couples TRBV5-1 to TRBJ1-5; D remains unclear. This CDR3 region has 13 residues. V was cut by 4 bases and J by 7 bases, with 12 bases left in between. Germline V gene lookup returns CDR1 SGHRS and CDR2 YFSETQ. For the CDR3, the DNA is TGCGCCAGCAGCCCTACCGGGGAACAGCCCCAGCATTTT. Residues: CASSPTGEQPQHF.

This chain uses TRBV19 with TRBJ2-5; no clear D gene. With 3 bases removed from V and 4 bases from J, the gap between germline ends came to 12 bases. CDR3 length: 14 residues. CDR1 is LNHDA, CDR2 SQIVND, per germline (reference sequence). Written as DNA, the CDR3 is TGTGCCAGTAGTATCGGTCAGCGCACAGAGACCCAGTACTTC. Its translation is CASSIGQRTETQYF.

The chain has TRBV19 and TRBJ2-3, with 13 bases matching TRBD2. With V trimmed by 3 bases and J by 6 bases, 9 bases remained unmatched. The CDR3 spans 17 residues. Germline V gene sequence: CDR1 LNHDA, CDR2 SQIVND (reference sequence). CDR3: CASSIARTSGSWDTQYF. The DNA of the CDR3 is TGTGCCAGTAGTATCGCCAGGACTAGCGGGAGCTGGGATACGCAGTATTTT.

The count of this clone is one. J is TRBJ2-2 and V is TRBV24-1; D possibly corresponds to TRBD1 (6 bases). V lost 2 bases and J lost 4, with 10 bases in between. The CDR3 length is 15 residues. Germline CDR1 and CDR2: KGHDR and SFDVKD. CDR3 protein: CATSDSGHLTGELFF. The CDR3 region has the DNA TGTGCCACCAGTGATTCGGGACATCTCACCGGGGAGCTGTTTTTT.

The chain joins TRBV24-1 to TRBJ2-1; a weak D match, TRBD2 (5 bases). The CDR3 spans 17 residues. Germline V gene lookup returns CDR1 KGHDR and CDR2 SFDVKD. Trimming took 6 bases from V and 5 from J, leaving 22 bases between them. CDR3 coding DNA: TGTGCCACCAGTCCTGGCCCCGACTACATTTATGACAATGAGCAGTTCTTC. Amino acids: CATSPGPDYIYDNEQFF.

The genes are TRBV5-6 and TRBJ1-2; 9 bases map to TRBD1. The germline V gene has CDR1 SGHDT and CDR2 YYEEEE. The CDR3 spans 16 residues. The junction had 5 bases not matched to a gene; V was cut back by 2 bases and J by 0 bases. CDR3 protein: CASSLTGGASNYGYTF. The CDR3, as DNA: TGTGCCAGCAGCTTAACAGGGGGCGCATCTAACTATGGCTACACCTTC. The whole variable domain, remainder taken from reference TRBV5-6 and TRBJ1-2, is DAGVTQSPTHLIKTRGQQVTLRCSPKSGHDTVSWYQQALGQGPQFIFQYYEEEERQRGNFPDRFSGHQFPNYSSELNVNALLLGDSALYLCASSLTGGASNYGYTFGSGTRLTVV.